The TCR beta chain under discussion was sequenced for a study of blood T cell repertoires in COVID-19. Germline V CDR1 and CDR2: MNHEY, SVGAGI. V was trimmed by 7 bases and J by 3 bases, leaving 13 bases between them. The CDR3 has 14 amino acids. Assay used: immunoSEQ multiplex PCR; TCRdb lists only in-frame clones, some missing. The sample contains approximately 300,000 clones, around nine tenths of which appear only once. The source is a woman in her twenties or thirties with COVID-19, enrolled during active disease. The rearrangement links TRBV6-5 to TRBJ1-3; D call uncertain. The specimen was peripheral blood. CDR3 residues: CASTRSTRGNTIYF. CDR3 coding DNA: TGTGCCAGCACCCGTTCCACTCGTGGAAACACCATATATTTT.